The subject of this entry is one T cell receptor beta chain. The CDR3 is 10 residues long. Looked up from germline, CDR1 is KGHDR and CDR2 is SFDVKD. Trimming stripped 9 bases from V and 8 bases from J, with 9 bases between. These data belong to a study of blood T cell repertoires in COVID-19. Looking at the study overall: Acute-phase and convalescent COVID-19 samples originated in the United States, Italy and Spain.

Authors' methods: Estimation of nucleated cell counts relied on the amplification of reference gene primers. Using immunoSEQ multiplex PCR, the repertoire was profiled, and TCRdb retains in-frame clones only, with some absent. From that table come the V and J calls and clone size; the DNA was used to work out D and trimming. The table has a few hundred thousand clones, approximately 90% seen once. This clonotype originated in a woman aged 30 to 39 with active or convalescent COVID-19. The specimen sequenced was peripheral blood. V usage is TRBV24-1 and J usage is TRBJ1-2; D possibly corresponds to TRBD1 (6 bases). The CDR3 reads CATQTGGYTF. The DNA of the CDR3 is TGTGCCACCCAGACAGGCGGCTACACCTTC.